This record looks at one TCR beta chain sequence and its context. Using immunoSEQ multiplex PCR, the repertoire was profiled, and TCRdb retains in-frame clones only, with some absent. The sample carries about 350,000 clones, about 88% recorded once. These data belong to a study of blood T cell repertoires in COVID-19. At the level of the study: The analysed material was cDNA or gDNA that came from T cells, B-cell-depleted T cells, or PBMCs.

Germline CDR1 is SGHRS and CDR2 is YFSETQ. Trimming stripped 4 bases from V and 1 base from J, with 9 bases between. The CDR3 loop spans 14 amino acids. The origin of this receptor is a woman aged 60-70 years with COVID-19, enrolled during active disease. Sequencing used peripheral blood. This sequence joins TRBV5-1 and TRBJ2-4; D possibly corresponds to TRBD1 (5 bases). The CDR3 region has the DNA TGCGCCAGCAGCGCCACAGGCGCCAAAAACATTCAGTACTTC. It translates to CASSATGAKNIQYF.